The rows below give T cell receptor beta chains drawn from one sample of a study of PD-1 blockade in mismatch repair-deficient tumors. Generated by immunoSEQ multiplex PCR, the TCRdb table keeps only in-frame clones and is missing some. The table lists more than 95,000 clones, approximately 90% of them singletons. Source: peripheral blood, taken 44 weeks after starting pembrolizumab. Receptors originate from an adult with mismatch repair-deficient cancer. CDR3s include the opening cysteine and the closing phenylalanine or tryptophan. The D gene is left open where the match is weak. Clone size is shown for a subset of rows, as once, few, many or a class of expanded clone.

>NA|TRBJ2-5|NA|TRBV6-1
TGTGCCAGCAGTGGTAGAGGGGAGACCCAGTACTTC
CASSGRGETQYF
>TRBD2|TRBJ2-7|NA|TRBV6-5
TGTGCCAGCAGTTATACGGGGGGATCCTACGAGCAGTACTTC
CASSYTGGSYEQYF
>NA|TRBJ2-3|once|TRBV4-3
TGCGCCAGCAGCCAACCCCGTGGAGGGCATCCAGCAGATACGCAGTATTTT
CASSQPRGGHPADTQYF
>TRBD2|TRBJ2-7|NA|TRBV6-5
TGTGCCAGCAGTTACGCGACTAGCGGGACCTACGAGCAGTACTTC
CASSYATSGTYEQYF
>NA|TRBJ2-7|NA|TRBV2
TGTGCCAGTCTTGATCCCGCTTACCTGGACAGAGCGGATAGGGAGCAGTACTTC
CASLDPAYLDRADREQYF
>NA|TRBJ1-3|NA|TRBV7-2
TGTGCCAGCAGCCCCCAAATAGGAGGGTCTGGAAACACCATATATTTT
CASSPQIGGSGNTIYF
>TRBD2|TRBJ2-1|NA|TRBV13
TGTGCCAGCAGCTCCGGTCGGGGGGGGCGGGGCAATGAGCAGTTCTTC
CASSSGRGGRGNEQFF
>NA|TRBJ1-1|NA|TRBV29-1
TGCAGCGCCCGCCCGGGGATCTCTGAAGCTTTCTTT
CSARPGISEAFF
>TRBD2|TRBJ2-3|once|TRBV5-1
TGCGCCAGCAGCTTGCCACTAGCGGGAGAAGCAGATACGCAGTATTTT
CASSLPLAGEADTQYF
>NA|TRBJ2-2|many|TRBV5-1
TGCGCCAGCAGCTTTGGCCCGGCGAGCACCGGGGAGCTGTTTTTT
CASSFGPASTGELFF
>TRBD2|TRBJ2-7|NA|TRBV13
TGTGCCAGCAGCTCGAGGGGAGGGAGGGCCGGTGAAGAGCAGTACTTC
CASSSRGGRAGEEQYF
>TRBD2|TRBJ2-1|NA|TRBV4-1
TGCGCCAGCAGCCGATTAGCGGGAGATAGTAGTAATGAGCAGTTCTTC
CASSRLAGDSSNEQFF
>TRBD2|TRBJ2-7|NA|TRBV18
TGTGCCAGCTCACCCCCCGCCGGGGGGTCTGGAGAGCAGTACTTC
CASSPPAGGSGEQYF
>TRBD2|TRBJ2-7|NA|TRBV25-1
TGTGCCAGCAGTGAATCTCGTATTGGGACTAGCGGCTCCATCGAGCAGTACTTC
CASSESRIGTSGSIEQYF
>NA|TRBJ1-5|NA|TRBV9
TGTGCCAGCAGCCGGGACGGCAATCAGCCCCAGCATTTT
CASSRDGNQPQHF
>NA|TRBJ2-7|NA|TRBV30
TGTGCCTGGAGTGGGGGTCTGGAGCAGTACTTC
CAWSGGLEQYF
>TRBD2|TRBJ2-1|NA|TRBV4-3
TGCGCCAGCAGCCGTCATCCACTAGCGGAGCTGGGCAATGAGCAGTTCTTC
CASSRHPLAELGNEQFF
>NA|TRBJ2-7|NA|TRBV13
TGTGCCAGCAGCTTAACCAGAACCTACGAGCAGTACTTC
CASSLTRTYEQYF
>NA|TRBJ2-1|NA|TRBV9
TGTGCCAGCAGCGTAGAGGGTAGCGTCTCCTACAATGAGCAGTTCTTC
CASSVEGSVSYNEQFF
>NA|TRBJ2-6|NA|TRBV6-1
TGTGCCAGCAGGGGCCTTGGATCTGGGGCCAACGTCCTGACTTTC
CASRGLGSGANVLTF
>NA|TRBJ2-7|NA|TRBV6-5
TGTGCCAGCAGTTACTCTCGGGGCTCCTACGAGCAGTACTTC
CASSYSRGSYEQYF
>NA|TRBJ2-6|NA|TRBV5-1
TGCGCCAGCAGCTTGCGGTCGCTCTCTGGGGCCAACGTCCTGACTTTC
CASSLRSLSGANVLTF
>NA|TRBJ2-3|NA|TRBV11-2
TGTGCCAGCAGCTCCCTCCGAGGGATTAGCACAGATACGCAGTATTTT
CASSSLRGISTDTQYF
>TRBD2|TRBJ2-1|NA|TRBV19
TGTGCCAGTAACCAACCAGCGGGAGGCAATGAGCAGTTCTTC
CASNQPAGGNEQFF
>NA|TRBJ2-5|once|TRBV7-9
TGTGCCAGCAGCTTGGAACTAGTCCTGGAGACCCAGTACTTC
CASSLELVLETQYF
>TRBD1|TRBJ2-5|NA|TRBV5-6
TGTGCCAGCAGCTACGGACAGGGAATTTGGCAAGAGACCCAGTACTTC
CASSYGQGIWQETQYF
>NA|TRBJ1-5|NA|TRBV6-5
TGTGCCAGCAGTTACACCGCCACGGCCAATCAGCCCCAGCATTTT
CASSYTATANQPQHF
>NA|TRBJ2-5|once|TRBV5-1
TGCGCCAGCAGTACGGGACCTAGGGAGACCCAGTACTTC
CASSTGPRETQYF
>TRBD2|TRBJ2-4|NA|TRBV6-1
TGTGCCAGCAGTGGCGGCAGGACTAGCGGGAGGGCATACATTCAGTACTTC
CASSGGRTSGRAYIQYF
>TRBD1|TRBJ1-1|NA|TRBV6-1
TGTGCCAGCAGTAAAAATCCGGGACAGTCTGAAGCTTTCTTT
CASSKNPGQSEAFF
>NA|TRBJ2-3|NA|TRBV5-1
TGCGCCAGCAGCCCAGACACGCGCACAGATACGCAGTATTTT
CASSPDTRTDTQYF
>TRBD2|TRBJ2-7|NA|TRBV7-9
TGTGCCAGCAGCCGGTTTGGAGCGGGAGACCTCTTC
CASSRFGAGDLF
>NA|TRBJ2-7|NA|TRBV27
TGTGCCAGCAGCCAAGAGCAGGGTCCCGAGCAGTACTTC
CASSQEQGPEQYF